This entry lists 10 T cell receptor beta chains sequenced from one sample in a study of regulatory T cells in long-lasting Graves disease. The sample's time point: persistent/refractory GD, antithyroid drugs over 5 years with positive TRAb. PBMCs provided the RNA from which the TCR library was made. CDR3 regions were amplified by Arm-PCR using iRepertoire HTBI primers to build TCR beta libraries. TCRdb recomputed calls from the multiplex PCR reads with MiXCR, one row per CDR3 protein. Of about 470,000 distinct CDR3 sequences in the sample, less than 25% were seen once. Material: peripheral blood mononuclear cells (PBMCs), obtained when the disease was refractory, from a patient treated with antithyroid drugs. The receptor source for this set is a female donor with Graves disease.

This clonotype was detected many times. The chain joins TRBV5-1 to TRBJ2-2, with D tentatively TRBD1 (5 bases). There are 15 residues in the CDR3. V was shortened by 0 bases and J by 5 bases, with 11 bases between the two germline ends. Germline-derived CDR1 and CDR2 are SGHRS and YFSETQ. The CDR3 region has the DNA TGCGCCAGCAGCTTGGTCTCCAGGGTTACCGGGGAGCTGTTTTTT. This gives the protein CASSLVSRVTGELFF.

This rearrangement joins TRBV19 to TRBJ1-1; no firm D call. V was clipped by 1 base and J by 0 bases, with 9 bases between them. Looked up from germline, CDR1 is LNHDA and CDR2 is SQIVND (reference sequence). The CDR3 has 15 residues. The CDR3 reads CASSIGVTMNTEAFF. The CDR3 coding sequence is TGTGCCAGTAGTATAGGGGTGACTATGAACACTGAAGCTTTCTTT.

The rearrangement uses TRBV30 and TRBJ2-7; 8 bases fit TRBD1. The V segment lost 3 bases and the J segment 0 bases; nucleotides outside the gene matches: 4. CDR3 length: 14 residues. Per the germline V gene, CDR1 is GTSNPN and CDR2 is SVGIG (reference sequence). CDR3 amino acids: CAWSTGTGSYEQYF. CDR3 in DNA: TGTGCCTGGAGCACCGGGACAGGCTCCTACGAGCAGTACTTC.

This clonotype came up many times. The rearrangement uses TRBV20-1 and TRBJ1-2; unclear D gene. The length of the CDR3 is 12 residues. Germline V gene sequence: CDR1 DFQATT, CDR2 SNEGSKA (reference sequence). V dropped 5 bases and J dropped 8 bases, with 15 bases sitting between them. The CDR3 DNA is TGCAGTGCTCCATGGACCATGGGGGGCTACACCTTC. Amino acid sequence: CSAPWTMGGYTF.

This clonotype was observed a handful of times. This chain connects TRBV27 to TRBJ2-7, with TRBD2 identical over 10 bases. The CDR3 length is 16 residues. V gave up 6 bases and J gave up 8 bases; unmatched junction bases: 16. The germline V gene has CDR1 MNHEY and CDR2 SMNVEV (reference sequence). The CDR3: CASSHFGSGRAPKQYF. In DNA form, the CDR3 reads TGTGCCAGCAGCCATTTCGGCAGCGGGAGGGCCCCCAAGCAGTACTTC.

This clonotype showed up just a few times. V usage is TRBV24-1 and J usage is TRBJ2-5, with TRBD1 as a possible D gene (8 bases). Germline values: CDR1 KGHDR, CDR2 SFDVKD. V dropped 2 bases and J dropped 7 bases, with 22 bases sitting between them. The CDR3 contains 17 residues. CDR3 sequence reads: CATSDWGGTGRHTTQYF. In DNA form, the CDR3 reads TGTGCCACCAGTGATTGGGGAGGGACAGGCAGGCACACGACCCAGTACTTC.

This clonotype was counted many times. The rearrangement links TRBV12-3 or TRBV12-4 to TRBJ1-1, with a possible D match to TRBD1 (6 bases). Trimming stripped 2 bases from V and 3 bases from J, with 13 bases between. The CDR3 spans 15 residues. CDR3 coding DNA: TGTGCCAGCAGTTTATGGGGGGGCCGCGACACTGAAGCTTTCTTT. Amino acids: CASSLWGGRDTEAFF.

On this clonotype itself: A much larger clone lies one base from this, so it may be a read error. The chain uses TRBV28 and TRBJ2-4; D possibly corresponds to TRBD2 (5 bases). Germline assignment: CDR1 MDHEN and CDR2 SYDVKM. V was shortened by 6 bases and J by 7 bases, with 19 bases between the two germline ends. The CDR3 totals 15 residues. Here the CDR3 reads CASSPGHLSGNIQYF. In nucleotides, the CDR3 is TGTGCCAGCAGCCCTGGGCATCTGTCGGGGAACATTCAGTACTTC.

The chain couples TRBV6-2 or TRBV6-3 to TRBJ1-2; D unresolved. Germline CDR1 reads MNHEY; CDR2 reads SVGEGT. The CDR3 consists of 15 residues. Trimming stripped 5 bases from V and 3 bases from J, with 16 bases between. CDR3 region: CASSTLRVIDYGYTF. Here the CDR3 DNA reads TGTGCCAGCAGTACACTAAGGGTAATAGACTATGGCTACACCTTC.

This clonotype was detected only a few times. The gene calls are TRBV5-1 and TRBJ2-7; TRBD2 aligns across 8 bases. V shed 0 bases and J 5 bases; nucleotides not matched to a gene: 7. The CDR3 totals 15 residues. In germline, CDR1 is SGHRS, CDR2 YFSETQ. Written as DNA, the CDR3 is TGCGCCAGCAGCTTGGAGGTAGCGGGACTCGACGAGCAGTACTTC. It encodes CASSLEVAGLDEQYF.